These T cell receptor beta chains were read from a single sample in a study of T cells after yellow fever vaccination. From the 5' RACE reads, TCRdb called clonotypes with MiXCR, one entry per CDR3 protein. There are 500,000 to 650,000 distinct CDR3 sequences in the sample; about 14% occur only once, and over 13% lies in the top ten. The source was PBMCs, collected on the day of the yellow fever booster vaccination. The source of these receptors is a man younger than 40 who received the YFV17D yellow fever vaccine. Each CDR3 is given with its conserved first and last residue. D genes are given only for firm matches. The size entry is marked missing in some rows and otherwise reads once, few, many or a size class.

>-|few|TRBJ1-2|TRBV29-1
TGCAGCGCGTCGAAGGGGGATGACTACACCTTC
CSASKGDDYTF
>-|few|TRBJ2-2|TRBV6-1
TGTGCCAGCAGCCAACGGACAGTAAACACCGGGGAGCTGTTTTTT
CASSQRTVNTGELFF
>-|few|TRBJ2-1|TRBV27
TGTGCCAGCAGTTTAACGAAAAGGGAGCAGTTCTTC
CASSLTKREQFF
>-|-|TRBJ2-7|TRBV27
TGTGCCAGCAGTTTATCGTGGGGGACCTCCTACGAGCAGTACTTC
CASSLSWGTSYEQYF
>TRBD1|few|TRBJ2-5|TRBV5-1
TGCGCCAGCAATCGGGACCCCAGGGGGGAGACCCAGTACTTC
CASNRDPRGETQYF
>TRBD2|-|TRBJ2-5|TRBV5-1
TGCGCCAGCAGCAGCAACGGACTAGCAGAGACCCAGTACTTC
CASSSNGLAETQYF
>TRBD2|-|TRBJ2-3|TRBV5-1
TGCGCCAGCAGCTTGTTTGCGGGGGGCCTCACAGATACGCAGTATTTT
CASSLFAGGLTDTQYF
>-|many|TRBJ1-4|TRBV12-3/TRBV12-4
TGTGCCAGCAGTTTCGGGGCGAGCTATGAAAAACTGTTTTTT
CASSFGASYEKLFF
>-|-|TRBJ2-7|TRBV21-1
TGTGCCAGCAGCCCGCGGGGGGGGTGTCGGGACGAGCAGTACTTC
CASSPRGGCRDEQYF
>-|few|TRBJ1-1|TRBV5-1
TGCGCCAGCAGCCCACCCCCGGGGTACACTGAAGCTTTCTTT
CASSPPPGYTEAFF
>-|few|TRBJ1-5|TRBV19
TGTGCCAGTGCCGTCCGGGGCCATGGAAATAGCAATCAGCCCCAGCATTTT
CASAVRGHGNSNQPQHF
>-|-|TRBJ2-5|TRBV5-1
TGCGCCAGCAGCTTTCGACCCGGGACTCGGGAGACCCAGTACTTC
CASSFRPGTRETQYF
>-|few|TRBJ2-3|TRBV4-3
TGCGCCAGCAGCCAAGAGGACGAGAGCACAGATACGCAGTATTTT
CASSQEDESTDTQYF
>-|few|TRBJ2-2|TRBV5-1
TGCGCCAGCAGCTTGGGACAGCCGCTTAACACCGGGGAGCTGTTTTTT
CASSLGQPLNTGELFF
>TRBD2|many|TRBJ2-1|TRBV27
TGTGCCAGCAGCCGCCCCCCGACTAGCGGGAACTACAATGAGCAGTTCTTC
CASSRPPTSGNYNEQFF
>TRBD2|-|TRBJ2-1|TRBV14
TGTGCCAGCAGCCCGACTAGTAGCGGGTTTTATGAGCAGTTCTTC
CASSPTSSGFYEQFF
>-|-|TRBJ2-2|TRBV7-6
TGTGCCAGCAGCTTATTACGCCCGAAGAACACCGGGGAGCTGTTTTTT
CASSLLRPKNTGELFF
>TRBD2|-|TRBJ2-5|TRBV4-3
TGCGCCAGCAGCCAAGAAGCGGGGGTCCGAGAGACCCAGTACTTC
CASSQEAGVRETQYF
>-|few|TRBJ2-2|TRBV30
TGTGCCTGGAGTATCAGGGGCAGGGAGCTGTTTTTT
CAWSIRGRELFF
>TRBD1|many|TRBJ2-5|TRBV5-1
TGCGCCAGCAGCATCCAGGGGGAAGAGACCCAGTACTTC
CASSIQGEETQYF
>-|-|TRBJ2-2|TRBV2
TGTGCCAGCAAGCTAGGTCACACCGGGGAGCTGTTTTTT
CASKLGHTGELFF
>TRBD1|many|TRBJ2-7|TRBV7-2
TGTGCCAGCAGCTTAGCGGGGACAGGGGTTTACGAGCAGTACTTC
CASSLAGTGVYEQYF
>-|-|TRBJ2-1|TRBV5-6
TGTGCCAGCAGCGGACCTGACCCATACAATGAGCAGTTCTTC
CASSGPDPYNEQFF
>-|-|TRBJ2-2|TRBV5-1
TGCGCCAGCAGCACCGATTACCCCGGGGAGCTGTTTTTT
CASSTDYPGELFF
>TRBD1|-|TRBJ2-6|TRBV20-1
TGCAGTGCTAGGGAGACAGGGGCACATGGGACCAACGTCCTGACTTTC
CSARETGAHGTNVLTF
>TRBD2|many|TRBJ2-1|TRBV20-1
TGCAGTGCTAGAGTTGTTACTAGCGGGAGTGAGCAGTTCTTC
CSARVVTSGSEQFF
>TRBD2|-|TRBJ2-1|TRBV6-2/TRBV6-3
TGTGCCAGCACCGGACGGGCGGGAGGCTACAATGAGCAGTTCTTC
CASTGRAGGYNEQFF
>-|-|TRBJ2-1|TRBV25-1
TGTGCCAGCAGTGAGAGGAGCGGGTGGGACAATGAGCAGTTCTTC
CASSERSGWDNEQFF
>-|few|TRBJ2-7|TRBV11-2
TGTGCCAGCAGCCGGAGGGTCGGGGAGCAGTACTTC
CASSRRVGEQYF
>-|few|TRBJ1-3|TRBV12-3/TRBV12-4
TGTGCCAGCAGCCCCGCGTGGGGCACCATATATTTT
CASSPAWGTIYF
>-|few|TRBJ2-3|TRBV10-3
TGTGCCATCAGTGAGAGTATGAACACAGATACGCAGTATTTT
CAISESMNTDTQYF
>-|many|TRBJ2-1|TRBV7-9
TGTGCCAGCGGTCACTTATCCGAGTCATATGAGCAGTTCTTC
CASGHLSESYEQFF
>-|-|TRBJ2-7|TRBV6-1
TGTGCCAGCAGTCCCGGGACCCTAAGAGAGCAGTACTTC
CASSPGTLREQYF
>-|few|TRBJ2-2|TRBV27
TGTGCCAGCTGGCGCGCGGCCACCGGGGAGCTGTTTTTT
CASWRAATGELFF
>TRBD2|few|TRBJ2-1|TRBV9
TGTGCCAGCAGCCTTCGTGGGCTAGCGGGAGGGAGGGAGCAGTTCTTC
CASSLRGLAGGREQFF